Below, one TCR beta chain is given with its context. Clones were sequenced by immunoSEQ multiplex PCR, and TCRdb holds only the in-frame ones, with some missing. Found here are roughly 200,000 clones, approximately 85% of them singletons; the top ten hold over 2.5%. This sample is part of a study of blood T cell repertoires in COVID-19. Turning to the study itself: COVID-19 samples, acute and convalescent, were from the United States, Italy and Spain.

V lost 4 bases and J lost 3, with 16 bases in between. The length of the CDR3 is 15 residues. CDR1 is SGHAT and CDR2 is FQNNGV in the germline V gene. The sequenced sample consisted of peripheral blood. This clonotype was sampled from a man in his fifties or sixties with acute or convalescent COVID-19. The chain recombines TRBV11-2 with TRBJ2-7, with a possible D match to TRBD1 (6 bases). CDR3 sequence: CASSSQTGSVYEQYF. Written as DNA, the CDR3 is TGTGCCAGCAGCTCCCAGACAGGCTCCGTCTACGAGCAGTACTTC.